One sample yielded the 2 T cell receptor beta chains listed below, sequenced in a study of blood T cell repertoires in COVID-19. Sequencing was performed with immunoSEQ multiplex PCR; in TCRdb, only in-frame clones are kept and a portion is missing. The table lists around 260,000 clones, more than 70% of them singletons, with 2% to 2.5% in the top ten. The source material was peripheral blood. The receptors were gathered from a woman aged 45-65 years with acute or convalescent COVID-19.

This clone was seen only once. J is TRBJ2-1 and V is TRBV19; 14 bases map to TRBD2. The V segment lost 4 bases and the J segment 6 bases; nucleotides outside the gene matches: 8. The CDR3 has 17 residues. Germline lookup yields CDR1 LNHDA and CDR2 SQIVND (reference sequence). In nucleotides, the CDR3 is TGTGCCAGTAGTACGAGACTAGCGGGAGGGCCCTCCAATGAGCAGTTCTTC. Protein product: CASSTRLAGGPSNEQFF.

This chain links TRBV4-3 with TRBJ2-7, with 8 positions matching TRBD2. The J segment lost 2 bases and the V segment lost 1 base, leaving 13 bases of the junction unmatched. This CDR3 has 18 residues. CDR1 is LGHNA and CDR2 is YSLEER in the germline V gene. The CDR3 coding sequence is TGCGCCAGCAGCCAAGCCGTGGTAAGCGGGAGCTTACCCTACGAGCAGTACTTC. Its protein is CASSQAVVSGSLPYEQYF.